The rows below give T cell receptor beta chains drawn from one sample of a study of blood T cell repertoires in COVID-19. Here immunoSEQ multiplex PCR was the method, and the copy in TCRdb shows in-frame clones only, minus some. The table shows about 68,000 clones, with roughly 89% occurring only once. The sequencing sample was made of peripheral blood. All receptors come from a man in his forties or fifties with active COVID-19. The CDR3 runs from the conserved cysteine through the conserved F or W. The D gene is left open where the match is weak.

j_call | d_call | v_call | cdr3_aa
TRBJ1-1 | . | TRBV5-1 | CASSLQGSPNTEAFF
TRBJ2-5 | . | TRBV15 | CATSSGLLQETQYF
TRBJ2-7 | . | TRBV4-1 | CASSRDTSYEQYF
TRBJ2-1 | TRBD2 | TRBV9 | CASSVGSGPYVNEQFF
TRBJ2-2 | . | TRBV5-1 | CASSLGPRRGPLGELFF
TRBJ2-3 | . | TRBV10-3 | CAIMASRGWGTDTQYF
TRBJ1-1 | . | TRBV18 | CASSQEAGDVTEAFF
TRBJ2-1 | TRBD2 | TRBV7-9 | CASSPPVLAGAEQFF
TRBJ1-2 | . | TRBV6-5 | CASSYVGQGGGYTF
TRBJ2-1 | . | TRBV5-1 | CASSLNNEQFF
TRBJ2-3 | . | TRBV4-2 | CASSQETGSRTDTQYF
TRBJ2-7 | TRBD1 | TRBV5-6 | CASSFGTGEYEQYF
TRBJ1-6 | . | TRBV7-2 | CASKWLVAYNSPLHF
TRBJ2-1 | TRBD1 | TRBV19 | CASSSRGQGYNEQFF
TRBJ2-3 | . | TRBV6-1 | CASSEVDIWDTQYF
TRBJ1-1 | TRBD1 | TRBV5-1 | CASSLNPGQGSTEAFF
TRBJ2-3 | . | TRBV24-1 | CATSDLTTDTQYF
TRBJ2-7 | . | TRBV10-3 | CATQMDASGLEQYF
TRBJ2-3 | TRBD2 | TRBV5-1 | CASSLVAGGLARSVTQYF
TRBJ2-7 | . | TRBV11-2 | CASSSSGTLRHEQYF
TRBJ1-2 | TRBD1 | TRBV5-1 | CASSARTGEPYGYTF
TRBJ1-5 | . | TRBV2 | CASSVWANQPQHF
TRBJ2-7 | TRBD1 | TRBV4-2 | CASSSTGGTYEQYF
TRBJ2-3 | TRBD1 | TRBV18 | CASFGTGWKDTQYF
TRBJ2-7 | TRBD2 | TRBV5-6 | CASSLGGGGPSRQYF
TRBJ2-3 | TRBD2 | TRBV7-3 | CASSLGLAGASTDTQYF
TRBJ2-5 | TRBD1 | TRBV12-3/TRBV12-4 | CASRTGYETQYF
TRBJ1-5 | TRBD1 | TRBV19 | CASRIGDRGVNQPQHF
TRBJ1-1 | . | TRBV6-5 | CASSNPRGGGTEAFF
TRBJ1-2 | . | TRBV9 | CASSPHNGGHYGYTF
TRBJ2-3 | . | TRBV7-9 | CASSLVSVNTDTQYF
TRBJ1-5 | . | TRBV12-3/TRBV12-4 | CASSRLQDQPQHF
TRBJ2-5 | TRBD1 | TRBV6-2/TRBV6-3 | CASSGTEETQYF
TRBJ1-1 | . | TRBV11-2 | CASSLPGEGVTEAFF
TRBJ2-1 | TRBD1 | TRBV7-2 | CASSPTTGINEQFF
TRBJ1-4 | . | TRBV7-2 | CASSLQAATNEKLFF
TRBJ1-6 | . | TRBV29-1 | CSDRDTYNSPLHF
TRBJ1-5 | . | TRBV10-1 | CASSGRKDQPQHF
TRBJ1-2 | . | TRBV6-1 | CASSDHSYGYTF
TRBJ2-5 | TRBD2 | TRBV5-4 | CASSLQSGEKTQYF
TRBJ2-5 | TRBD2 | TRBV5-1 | CASSLGTGGWETQYF
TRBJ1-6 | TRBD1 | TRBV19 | CASSMQGAARIRSLHF
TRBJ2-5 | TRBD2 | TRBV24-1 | CATSDEIAGGREETQYF
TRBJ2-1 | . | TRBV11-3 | CASSSRLGGSPYNEQFF
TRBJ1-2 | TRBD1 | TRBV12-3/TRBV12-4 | CASTQGAVYGYTF
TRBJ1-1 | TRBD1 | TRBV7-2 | CASSLRQGNTEAFF
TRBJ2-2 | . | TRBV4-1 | CASSQATGPVNTGELFF
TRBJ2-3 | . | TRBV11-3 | CASSLQSGTDTQYF
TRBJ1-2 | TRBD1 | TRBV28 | CASSLLTGDPYGYTF
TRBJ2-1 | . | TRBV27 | CASSQGGWSYNEQFF
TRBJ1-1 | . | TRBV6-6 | CASRYLALQNTEAFF